This TCR beta chain came from a study of PD-1 blockade in mismatch repair-deficient tumors. This clone was seen a single time. TCRdb's table, derived via immunoSEQ multiplex PCR, lists solely in-frame clones and lacks some. The sample lists roughly 45,000 clones, under 85% occurring once. CDR3 size: 14 residues. Sequenced material: PBMCs, taken before pembrolizumab treatment. This chain connects TRBV21-1 to TRBJ1-2; the D call of TRBD1 is as the table states it, not checked on the DNA. TRBV21-1 has pseudogene status. The clonotype comes from an adult with mismatch repair-deficient cancer. The CDR3 bases are TGTGCCAGCAGCAAATTGTATCCACCGCAGGGCTACACCTTC. Residues: CASSKLYPPQGYTF.